These 23 T cell receptor beta chains originate from one sample sequenced in a study of early stage breast cancer tumors. Sequencing was performed with immunoSEQ multiplex PCR; in TCRdb, only in-frame clones are kept and a portion is missing. The data show just over 70,000 clones, more than 60% seen once. The sequencing sample was made of blood. These receptors were taken from a person aged 55 to 70 with breast cancer.

The rearrangement joins TRBV19 to TRBJ2-5, with D uncertain. V was cut by 4 bases and J by 1 base, with 7 bases left in between. Germline CDR1 reads LNHDA; CDR2 reads SQIVND (reference sequence). CDR3 length: 13 residues. The CDR3: CASSRSIQETQYF. The CDR3, as DNA: TGTGCCAGTAGTAGGTCAATCCAAGAGACCCAGTACTTC.

The CDR3 protein is CASSLSGVIYEQYF. CDR3 in DNA: TGTGCCAGCAGCTTATCCGGGGTGATCTACGAGCAGTACTTC. The chain joins TRBV7-2 to TRBJ2-7; D is possibly TRBD2 (5 bases). This CDR3 has 14 amino acids. The V end lost 2 bases, the J end lost 3 bases, and 11 bases lay between the germline ends. From germline, CDR1 is SGHTA and CDR2 FQGNSA.

The chain employs TRBV2 and TRBJ1-5; a possible D gene is TRBD1 (6 bases). Germline CDR1 and CDR2: SNHLY and FYNNEI. Trimming took off 10 bases at V and 7 bases at J, with 23 bases between the two ends. CDR3 length: 15 amino acids. CDR3 sequence (DNA): TGTGCCACTCGAAGGGGGTCGGGCATGCGGCAGCCCCAGCATTTT. Translated, it gives CATRRGSGMRQPQHF.

The V and J genes are TRBV27 and TRBJ2-1; D is tentatively TRBD1 or TRBD2 (5 bases each). The germline V gene encodes CDR1 MNHEY and CDR2 SMNVEV (reference sequence). V was shortened by 4 bases and J by 1 base, with 20 bases between the two germline ends. The CDR3 loop spans 18 amino acids. The CDR3 nucleotides are TGTGCCAGCAGTTCTACCCTCCGGGGCCTGAGATCCTACAATGAGCAGTTCTTC. It codes for CASSSTLRGLRSYNEQFF.

This clone was observed a few times. The chain joins TRBV18 to TRBJ2-1, with 8 bases lining up with TRBD1. This CDR3 has 15 residues. Germline CDR1 and CDR2: KGHSH and LQKENI. The ends lost 3 bases at V and 7 bases at J; junction bases unmatched: 8. The CDR3 spells CASSPRQGTGNEQFF. The CDR3 DNA reads as TGTGCCAGCTCACCCCGACAGGGGACGGGGAATGAGCAGTTCTTC.

This clone was counted a few times. CDR3 protein: CAWSRRTEAFF. The CDR3 region has the DNA TGTGCCTGGAGTCGAAGGACTGAAGCTTTCTTT. This rearrangement joins TRBV30 to TRBJ1-1; no reliable D call. Trimming cost V 2 bases and J 5 bases, with 6 bases left between them. Germline CDR1 and CDR2: GTSNPN and SVGIG (reference sequence). The CDR3 consists of 11 residues.

The J gene is TRBJ2-7, the V gene TRBV5-1, with TRBD2 matching over 11 bases. The CDR3 has 17 amino acids. J was trimmed by 5 bases and V by 4 bases; bases with no gene match: 14. CDR1 is SGHRS, CDR2 YFSETQ, per germline. The CDR3 DNA reads TGCGCCAGCAGCCCGAACCCCGTAGCGGGGGGGCGTAACGAGCAGTACTTC. It translates to CASSPNPVAGGRNEQYF.

The chain uses TRBV4-2 and TRBJ2-4; 10 bases map to TRBD1. The germline V gene encodes CDR1 LGHNA and CDR2 YNFKEQ. This CDR3 region has 16 residues. J was trimmed by 5 bases and V by 0 bases; bases with no gene match: 4. The chain's CDR3 is CASSQEWDRGENIQYF. The DNA of the CDR3 is TGTGCCAGCAGCCAAGAATGGGACAGGGGAGAAAACATTCAGTACTTC.

V and J are TRBV5-1 and TRBJ2-7; 7 bases are shared with TRBD2. After removal of 4 bases from V and 6 bases from J, the junction contained 10 bases not matched to a gene. Germline assignment: CDR1 SGHRS and CDR2 YFSETQ. CDR3 size: 14 residues. This CDR3 is CASSLQRDRGEQYF. CDR3 DNA: TGCGCCAGCAGCCTTCAGCGGGATAGAGGCGAGCAGTACTTC.

The chain couples TRBV18 to TRBJ2-1; D is undetermined. This CDR3 spans 12 amino acids. From germline, CDR1 is KGHSH and CDR2 LQKENI. Deletions cut 3 bases from V and 6 bases from J, with 6 bases between. CDR3: CASSPPGNEQFF. CDR3 nucleotide sequence: TGTGCCAGCTCACCCCCGGGCAATGAGCAGTTCTTC.

This clone came up a few times. The CDR3 DNA reads TGTGCCAGTAGCCAGGGCCGGCAGACTTTCAATCAGCCCCAGCATTTT. This codes for CASSQGRQTFNQPQHF. The chain couples TRBV19 to TRBJ1-5, with D tentatively TRBD1 (5 bases). This CDR3 contains 16 residues. V gave up 6 bases and J gave up 3 bases, with 18 bases separating them. The V gene's germline CDR1 is LNHDA and CDR2 SQIVND (reference sequence). Complete variable domain (other parts from reference TRBV19 and TRBJ1-5): DGGITQSPKYLFRKEGQNVTLSCEQNLNHDAMYWYRQDPGQGLRLIYYSQIVNDFQKGDIAEGYSVSREKKESFPLTVTSAQKNPTAFYLCASSQGRQTFNQPQHFGDGTRLSIL.

The V and J genes are TRBV30 and TRBJ2-2, with D possibly TRBD2 on 6 matching bases. The CDR3 runs 13 residues. Trimming left V 7 bases short and J 1 base short, with 10 bases between. CDR1 is GTSNPN and CDR2 is SVGIG in the germline V gene (reference sequence). The CDR3: CASAGLNTGELFF. For the CDR3, the DNA is TGTGCCTCCGCGGGGCTGAACACCGGGGAGCTGTTTTTT. The whole variable domain, remainder taken from reference TRBV30 and TRBJ2-2, is SQTIHQWPATLVQPVGSPLSLECTVEGTSNPNLYWYRQAAGRGLQLLFYSVGIGQISSEVPQNLSASRPQDRQFILSSKKLLLSDSGFYLCASAGLNTGELFFGEGSRLTVL.

This rearrangement joins TRBV11-2 to TRBJ2-7, with unresolved D. Trimming shortened V by 0 bases and J by 6 bases, and 3 bases separated the two germline ends. The V gene's germline CDR1 is SGHAT and CDR2 FQNNGV. The CDR3 covers 11 residues. The CDR3 here is CASSLEREQYF. The CDR3 DNA is TGTGCCAGCAGCTTAGAACGCGAGCAGTACTTC.

V gene TRBV5-6 combines with J gene TRBJ2-7, with D tentatively TRBD1 (6 bases). Germline V CDR1 and CDR2: SGHDT, YYEEEE. Trimming took off 3 bases at V and 4 bases at J, with 11 bases between the two ends. CDR3 length equals 13 residues. CDR3 sequence (DNA): TGTGCCAGCAGCTCAGGGGTGGGATACGAGCAGTACTTC. Protein sequence: CASSSGVGYEQYF. Full variable domain (remainder filled in from reference TRBV5-6 and TRBJ2-7): DAGVTQSPTHLIKTRGQQVTLRCSPKSGHDTVSWYQQALGQGPQFIFQYYEEEERQRGNFPDRFSGHQFPNYSSELNVNALLLGDSALYLCASSSGVGYEQYFGPGTRLTVT.

CDR3 sequence reads: CASSDGGAIDTQYF. In DNA, the CDR3 is TGTGCCAGCAGTGACGGGGGGGCCATAGATACGCAGTATTTT. The V and J genes are TRBV6-1 and TRBJ2-3; 8 bases agree with TRBD2. Trimming removed 3 bases from V and 5 bases from J; junction bases left unmatched: 4. The CDR3 consists of 14 residues. The germline V gene has CDR1 MNHNS and CDR2 SASEGT.

The J gene is TRBJ2-5, the V gene TRBV7-2, with D possibly TRBD1 on 6 matching bases. Trimming cost V 4 bases and J 8 bases, with 14 bases left between them. This CDR3 comprises 13 residues. CDR1 and CDR2 from the germline V gene are SGHTA and FQGNSA. The CDR3 spells CASSSRQEVTQYF. The CDR3 coding sequence is TGTGCCAGCAGCTCCCGACAGGAGGTAACCCAGTACTTC.

Only a few counts were recorded for this clone. The CDR3 DNA reads TGTGCCACCTATCGGGACTATGGCTACACCTTC. Translated, it gives CATYRDYGYTF. The chain combines TRBV28 with TRBJ1-2; D is uncertain. This CDR3 region has 11 residues. In germline, CDR1 is MDHEN, CDR2 SYDVKM. V was clipped by 10 bases and J by 3 bases, with 9 bases between them.

The V gene is TRBV10-3, the J gene TRBJ2-1; 7 nucleotides agree with TRBD2. CDR3 length: 15 amino acids. Germline lookup yields CDR1 ENHRY and CDR2 SYGVKD. The trim removed 3 bases at V and 5 bases at J, leaving 7 bases unmatched. CDR3 protein: CAISEFRDYNNEQFF. The CDR3 DNA reads as TGTGCCATCAGTGAATTCCGGGACTATAACAATGAGCAGTTCTTC.

CDR3 protein: CAWNQGAETQYF. The CDR3, as DNA: TGTGCCTGGAACCAGGGGGCGGAGACCCAGTACTTC. The J gene is TRBJ2-5, the V gene TRBV30, with TRBD1 matching 8 bases. Germline loops: CDR1 GTSNPN, CDR2 SVGIG (reference sequence). V was clipped by 4 bases and J by 5 bases; unmatched bases: 3. There are 12 residues in the CDR3. Full variable domain (missing parts from reference TRBV30 and TRBJ2-5): SQTIHQWPATLVQPVGSPLSLECTVEGTSNPNLYWYRQAAGRGLQLLFYSVGIGQISSEVPQNLSASRPQDRQFILSSKKLLLSDSGFYLCAWNQGAETQYFGPGTRLLVL.

This rearrangement joins TRBV9 to TRBJ2-1; TRBD2 matches 10 bases. The CDR3 length is 15 residues. Germline CDR1 reads SGDLS; CDR2 reads YYNGEE. V lost 3 bases and J lost 4; bases outside the gene matches: 4. The CDR3 nucleotides read TGTGCCAGCAGCGCTGTAGCGGGAGGTTACAATGAGCAGTTCTTC. This sequence encodes CASSAVAGGYNEQFF.

V and J are TRBV30 and TRBJ2-5; D is uncertain. The CDR3 covers 14 residues. V was clipped by 6 bases and J by 5 bases, with 19 bases between them. The germline CDR1 and CDR2 sequences are GTSNPN and SVGIG (reference sequence). CDR3 amino acids: CACFSSPLWETQYF. The CDR3 nucleotides are TGTGCCTGCTTCTCTTCCCCGCTCTGGGAGACCCAGTACTTC.

This clone was picked up a small number of times. This sequence joins TRBV5-1 and TRBJ1-2; TRBD1 matches at 8 bases. Per the germline V gene, CDR1 is SGHRS and CDR2 is YFSETQ. The CDR3 consists of 13 residues. Losses at the gene ends were 0 bases for V and 8 bases for J; bases not matched to a gene: 3. The CDR3 loop reads CASSLDRGGGYTF. The CDR3 DNA is TGCGCCAGCAGCTTGGACAGGGGGGGAGGCTACACCTTC.

This clone was seen a few times. The chain is built from TRBV27 and TRBJ1-1; 9 nucleotides match TRBD1. V lost 3 bases, J lost 6 bases, and 8 bases stayed unmatched. Germline CDR1 and CDR2: MNHEY and SMNVEV (reference sequence). This CDR3 spans 15 amino acids. CDR3 coding DNA: TGTGCCAGCAGTTTTTTCGGACAGGGGACTGCTGAAGCTTTCTTT. The encoded protein is CASSFFGQGTAEAFF.